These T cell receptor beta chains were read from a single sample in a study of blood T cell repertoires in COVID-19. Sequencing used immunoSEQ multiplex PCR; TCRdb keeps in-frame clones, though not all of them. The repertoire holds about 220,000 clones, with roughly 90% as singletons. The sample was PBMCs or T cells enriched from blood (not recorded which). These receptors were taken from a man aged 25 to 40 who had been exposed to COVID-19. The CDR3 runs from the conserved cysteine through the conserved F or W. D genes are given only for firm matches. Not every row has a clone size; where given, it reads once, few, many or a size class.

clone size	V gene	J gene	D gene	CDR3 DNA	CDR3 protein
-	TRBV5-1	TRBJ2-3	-	TGCGCCAGGGGACTGGCGTTAACAGATACGCAGTATTTT	CARGLALTDTQYF
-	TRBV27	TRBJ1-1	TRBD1	TGTGCCAGCATCTCCAGGGGGCAAAGCACTGAAGCTTTCTTT	CASISRGQSTEAFF
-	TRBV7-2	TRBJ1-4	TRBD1	TGTGCCAGCAGCGCCGACAGGGCAACTAATGAAAAACTGTTTTTT	CASSADRATNEKLFF
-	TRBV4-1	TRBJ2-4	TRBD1	TGCGCCAGCAGCCAAGGAGGGATGCGACAGGGTGGGGGTGTGAACATTCAGTACTTC	CASSQGGMRQGGGVNIQYF
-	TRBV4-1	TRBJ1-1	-	TGCGCCAGCAGCCAAGATCCGGGTCGGAACACTGAAGCTTTCTTT	CASSQDPGRNTEAFF
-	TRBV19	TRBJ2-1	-	TGTGCCAGTAGTAACCTTCAGGGTCGGGTGATCTTC	CASSNLQGRVIF
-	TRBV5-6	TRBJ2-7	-	TGTGCCAGCAGCCTGGGTTTTCGGGATGAGCAGTACTTC	CASSLGFRDEQYF
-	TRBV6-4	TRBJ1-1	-	TGTGCCAGCAGTGACAAGGGGAGGACTGAAGCTTTCTTT	CASSDKGRTEAFF
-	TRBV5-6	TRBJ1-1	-	TGTGCCAGCAGCGGGCTAACAGTGAACACTGAAGCTTTCTTT	CASSGLTVNTEAFF
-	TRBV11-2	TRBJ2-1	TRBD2	TGTGCCAGCAGCTTAGGACTAGCGGGAGTCAATGAGCAGTTCTTC	CASSLGLAGVNEQFF
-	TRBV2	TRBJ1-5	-	TGTGCCAGCAGTGAAATAGACAGGAGTCAGCCCCAGCATTTT	CASSEIDRSQPQHF
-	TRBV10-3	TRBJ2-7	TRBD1	TGTGCCATCATGGGACAGGGAACCTACGAGCAGTACTTC	CAIMGQGTYEQYF
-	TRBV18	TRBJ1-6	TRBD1	TGTGCCAGCTCACCGGTTCTCGGGTCACAACAGGGGTCACCCCTCCACTTT	CASSPVLGSQQGSPLHF
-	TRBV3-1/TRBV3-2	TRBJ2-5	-	TGTGCCAGCAGCCAAGATGGGAGGGAGACCCAGTACTTC	CASSQDGRETQYF
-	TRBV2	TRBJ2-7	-	TGTGCCAGCAGTGAAGGAGGGGGCGAGCAGTACTTC	CASSEGGGEQYF
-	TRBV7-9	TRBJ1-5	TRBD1	TGTGCCAGCAGCCAGTGGACAGGGCGCAATCAGCCCCAGCATTTT	CASSQWTGRNQPQHF
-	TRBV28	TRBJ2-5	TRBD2	TGTGCCAGCAGTTCCTCCGGGACTAGCGGGGGGACTCCGCTAGAGACCCAGTACTTC	CASSSSGTSGGTPLETQYF
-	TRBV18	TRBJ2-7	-	TGTGCCAGCTCACCTGTCGAGGATTCCTACGAGCAGTACTTC	CASSPVEDSYEQYF
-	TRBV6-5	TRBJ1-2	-	TGTGCCACCCGAGCAGGGGACGGCTATGGCTACACCTTC	CATRAGDGYGYTF
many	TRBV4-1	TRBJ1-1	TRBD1	TGCGCCAGCACTAAGGCCGGGACAGGGGAATCTGAAGCTTTCTTT	CASTKAGTGESEAFF
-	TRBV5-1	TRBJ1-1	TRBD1	TGCGCCAGCAGCCAAATACAGGGGGCAGGTGAAGCTTTCTTT	CASSQIQGAGEAFF
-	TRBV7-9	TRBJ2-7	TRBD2	TGTGCCAGCAGCTTCCCGTCACGCGGGGGGGCCGACTACGAGCAGTACTTC	CASSFPSRGGADYEQYF
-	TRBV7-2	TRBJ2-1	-	TGTGCCAGCAGCTTGGAGGGGTCGACTGAGCAGTTCTTC	CASSLEGSTEQFF
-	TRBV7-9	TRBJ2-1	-	TGTGCCAGCAGCGGCCCCAATGAGCAGTTCTTC	CASSGPNEQFF
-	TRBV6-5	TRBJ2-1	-	TGTGCCAGCAGGAACGGGAGAAGCTCCTACAATGAGCAGTTCTTC	CASRNGRSSYNEQFF
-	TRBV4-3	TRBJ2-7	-	TGCGCCAGCAGCCCCCTTTACAGCTCCTACGAGCAGTACTTC	CASSPLYSSYEQYF
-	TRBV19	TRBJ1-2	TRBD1	TGTGCCAGTAGTATCCCTGGCAGGGGGGTGGGTGGCTACACCTTC	CASSIPGRGVGGYTF
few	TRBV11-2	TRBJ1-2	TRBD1	TGTGCCAGCAGCTCCCAAAAGACAGGGGAGCTGTATGGCTACACCTTC	CASSSQKTGELYGYTF
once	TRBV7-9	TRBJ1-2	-	TGTGCCAGCAGACACAGGGACGGGGGCTACACCTTC	CASRHRDGGYTF
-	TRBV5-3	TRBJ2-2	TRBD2	TGTGCCAGAAGCGGAGGCACTAGCGCCGGGGAGCTGTTTTTT	CARSGGTSAGELFF
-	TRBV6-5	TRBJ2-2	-	TGTGCCAGCAGTTATGGAGGCGGGGAGCTGTTTTTT	CASSYGGGELFF
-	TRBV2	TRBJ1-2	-	TGTGCCAGCAGTGAGAAACCTCAGGGCTCCGATGGCTACACCTTC	CASSEKPQGSDGYTF
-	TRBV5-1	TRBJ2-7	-	TGCGCCAGCAGCCCCCTTCAGGTTACCTACGAGCAGTACTTC	CASSPLQVTYEQYF
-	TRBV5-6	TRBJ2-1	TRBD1	TGTGCCAGCAGCTCGGGACAGGGCAACAATGAGCAGTTCTTC	CASSSGQGNNEQFF
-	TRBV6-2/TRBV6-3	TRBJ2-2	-	TGTGCCAGCAGCCCTCTAGGGGGGGCCGGCGGGGAGCTGTTTTTT	CASSPLGGAGGELFF
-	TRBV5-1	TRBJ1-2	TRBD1	TGCGCCAGTGCAAGGGGACAGGGGATCAACTATGGCTACACCTTC	CASARGQGINYGYTF
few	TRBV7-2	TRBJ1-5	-	TGTGCCAGCAGTCGGTATGGGGGGGAAAGCAATCAGCCCCAGCATTTT	CASSRYGGESNQPQHF
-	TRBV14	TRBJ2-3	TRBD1	TGTGCCAGCAGCCAAACAGGGGATGCCCTGCCCAATACGCAGTATTTT	CASSQTGDALPNTQYF
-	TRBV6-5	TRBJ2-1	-	TGTGCCAGCAGAAATACCCCAGGGTTAGGATCTCAGTTCTTC	CASRNTPGLGSQFF
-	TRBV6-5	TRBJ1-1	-	TGTGCCAGCAGTTATTCAGGAGGCACTGAAGCTTTCTTT	CASSYSGGTEAFF
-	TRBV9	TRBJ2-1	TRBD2	TGTGCCAGCACCCCTAGCGGGGGACGCTACAATGAGCAGTTCTTC	CASTPSGGRYNEQFF
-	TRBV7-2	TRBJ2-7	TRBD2	TGTGCCAGCTCGGGAGGGGGTGAGCAGTACTTC	CASSGGGEQYF
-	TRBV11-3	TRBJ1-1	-	TGTGCCAGCAGTCTTTACAGAAACACTGAAGCTTTCTTT	CASSLYRNTEAFF